This is a list of T cell receptor beta chains from one sample in a study of blood T cells in healthy people across ages. MiXCR, run by TCRdb on the 5' RACE reads, gives a single entry per CDR3 protein. The sample yields roughly 700,000 distinct CDR3 sequences, roughly 32% seen once. Source material: blood. The receptors derive from a woman older than 75 in good health. The CDR3 runs from the conserved cysteine through the conserved F or W. Fields, in order: V gene, D gene, clone size, J gene, CDR3 DNA, CDR3 protein. A D gene is named only where the DNA matches it firmly. Rows give clone size only sometimes, using once, few, many, or a class for an expanded clone.

>TRBV5-1|TRBD1|-|TRBJ2-5
TGCGCCAGCAGCTTGGCCGGTCAGGGGGCAGGTGGAGAGACCCAGTACTTC
CASSLAGQGAGGETQYF
>TRBV5-1|-|many|TRBJ2-1
TGTGCCAGCAGCTTAGGGCGGGACAATGAGCAGTTCTTC
CASSLGRDNEQFF
>TRBV12-3/TRBV12-4|TRBD1|many|TRBJ1-2
TGTGCCAGCAGTCTTGACAGGGGGAATAACTATGGCTACACCTTC
CASSLDRGNNYGYTF
>TRBV9|-|many|TRBJ2-5
TGTGCCAGCAGCGTAGGAACACTGGAGAGGGAGACCCAGTACTTC
CASSVGTLERETQYF
>TRBV5-1|-|-|TRBJ1-5
TGCGCCGGCAGCTTGGAGGGGCAGGGGACGCAGCCCCAGCATTTT
CAGSLEGQGTQPQHF
>TRBV5-6|-|many|TRBJ2-5
TGTGCCAGCAGCTTTCCGTTAGGTTCCGCGTACCAAGAGACCCAGTACTTC
CASSFPLGSAYQETQYF
>TRBV15|-|many|TRBJ2-3
TGTGCCACCAGCAGAGATCGCGGCGTGGCGCAGTATTTT
CATSRDRGVAQYF
>TRBV5-1|-|-|TRBJ1-5
TGCGCCAGCAGCTTGGCCCCGGGGTTCGGTCAGCCCCAGCATTTT
CASSLAPGFGQPQHF
>TRBV29-1|-|many|TRBJ2-3
TGCAGCGCGGACTGGGCTAACACAGATACGCAGTATTTT
CSADWANTDTQYF
>TRBV29-1|-|few|TRBJ1-1
TGCAGCGTTGAAGTAGGGGGAATTTGGGGGTACATGAACACTGAAGCTTTCTTT
CSVEVGGIWGYMNTEAFF
>TRBV15|-|many|TRBJ2-3
TGTGCCACCAGCAGATACACAGATACGCAGTATTTT
CATSRYTDTQYF
>TRBV12-3/TRBV12-4|-|many|TRBJ2-7
TGTGCCAGCAGTTTAACAACCGAGCAGTACTTC
CASSLTTEQYF
>TRBV5-6|TRBD1|few|TRBJ2-1
TGTGCCAGCATCTTCCAGGGACAGGGCTACAATGAGCAGTTCTTC
CASIFQGQGYNEQFF
>TRBV6-5|TRBD1|few|TRBJ1-6
TGTGCCAGCAGTTACTCGGAAGGGGGCGAAGGTTCACCCCTCCACTTT
CASSYSEGGEGSPLHF
>TRBV6-1|-|-|TRBJ1-1
TGTGCCAGCAGCACCTATCCAACCGGGACGGAGCTGAACACTGAAGCTTTCTTT
CASSTYPTGTELNTEAFF
>TRBV27|TRBD1|few|TRBJ1-2
TGTGCCAGCAGTAAGACAGGGCAGGTTAACTATGGCTACACCTTC
CASSKTGQVNYGYTF
>TRBV20-1|-|many|TRBJ2-7
TGCAGTGCTAGGTCTGTCGGGGGCTACGAGCAGTACTTC
CSARSVGGYEQYF
>TRBV7-2|-|many|TRBJ1-2
TGTGCCAGCAGCCTGGACCTCCGGGATATCTATGGCTACACCTTC
CASSLDLRDIYGYTF
>TRBV20-1|TRBD2|-|TRBJ2-1
TGCAGTGCACTCGGGGAGGGTCAACTAGCGGGAGAGAAGCAGTTCTTC
CSALGEGQLAGEKQFF